This entry lists 17 T cell receptor beta chains sequenced from one sample in a study of T cell changes during pregnancy in multiple sclerosis. Profiled with immunoSEQ multiplex PCR; TCRdb holds only in-frame clones, not every one. The sample records 60,000 to 85,000 clones, around 92% being singletons. Sequencing used peripheral blood, obtained in the first trimester of pregnancy. The receptors were sampled from a female donor with multiple sclerosis, enrolled in a pregnancy study.

This sequence joins TRBV4-2 and TRBJ2-1; no definite D call. The germline CDR1 and CDR2 sequences are LGHNA and YNFKEQ. The CDR3 covers 16 residues. V gave up 3 bases and J gave up 4 bases, with 16 bases separating them. This chain's CDR3 is CASSQPGVPMYNEQFF. CDR3 DNA sequence: TGTGCCAGCAGCCAGCCGGGTGTACCAATGTACAATGAGCAGTTCTTC.

The chain combines TRBV5-4 with TRBJ2-7; 7 nucleotides agree with TRBD2. This CDR3 comprises 14 residues. The V segment lost 4 bases and the J segment 0 bases; nucleotides outside the gene matches: 4. Germline V gives CDR1 SGHNT, CDR2 YYREEE (reference sequence). In nucleotides, the CDR3 is TGTGCCAGCAGCCGAGGGGAGGGCTCCTACGAGCAGTACTTC. Its translation: CASSRGEGSYEQYF.

The CDR3 DNA reads TGTGCCAGTAGTATGAAAGTGGCTAGCGGGAGATCTCCCACCGGGGAGCTGTTTTTT. It codes for CASSMKVASGRSPTGELFF. The J gene is TRBJ2-2, the V gene TRBV19; the match to TRBD2 covers 10 bases. Germline CDR1 reads LNHDA; CDR2 reads SQIVND (reference sequence). Trimming removed 3 bases from V and 4 bases from J; junction bases left unmatched: 14. CDR3 length: 19 residues.

The chain links TRBV5-1 to TRBJ1-2, with 8 bases fitting TRBD1. Germline V CDR1 and CDR2: SGHRS, YFSETQ. This CDR3 has 15 amino acids. Trimming removed 4 bases from V and 0 bases from J; junction bases left unmatched: 5. The DNA of the CDR3 is TGCGCCAGCAGCCCGAAGACAGGGGCTAACTATGGCTACACCTTC. It is translated as CASSPKTGANYGYTF.

The rearrangement links TRBV5-1 to TRBJ2-1, with 12 bases fitting TRBD2. J was trimmed by 4 bases and V by 3 bases; bases with no gene match: 17. CDR1 SGHRS and CDR2 YFSETQ come from the germline V gene. The CDR3 spans 20 residues. Written as DNA, the CDR3 is TGCGCCAGCAGCTCCCTAGCGGGAGGGCCGAACCGGGTGGTTTACAATGAGCAGTTCTTC. Translating gives CASSSLAGGPNRVVYNEQFF.

The chain uses TRBV6-1 and TRBJ2-7; D not certain. The CDR3 loop spans 14 amino acids. The germline V gene has CDR1 MNHNS and CDR2 SASEGT. V lost 4 bases and J 3 bases, leaving 13 bases between the germline ends. CDR3 DNA: TGTGCCAGCAGTGTAGTGTCAGGAATCTACGAGCAGTACTTC. Protein product: CASSVVSGIYEQYF.

The rearrangement uses TRBV5-4 and TRBJ2-1; D is perhaps TRBD1 (6 bases). CDR3 length: 14 residues. Trimming took off 4 bases at V and 9 bases at J, with 17 bases between the two ends. CDR1 is SGHNT and CDR2 is YYREEE in the germline V gene (reference sequence). The CDR3 protein is CASSPRPQGIEQFF. The CDR3 DNA reads TGTGCCAGCAGCCCAAGGCCCCAGGGGATTGAGCAGTTCTTC.

The genes are TRBV7-8 and TRBJ1-5; a possible D gene is TRBD1 (6 bases). The CDR3 extends over 15 amino acids. V was clipped by 1 base and J by 3 bases, with 10 bases between them. Germline CDR1 SGHVS, CDR2 FQNEAQ. This CDR3 is CASSLDRAPNQPQHF. The CDR3 DNA sequence: TGTGCCAGCAGCTTAGACAGGGCCCCCAATCAGCCCCAGCATTTT.

This chain's CDR3 is CASSPADEQFF. The CDR3 DNA is TGTGCCAGCTCACCAGCGGATGAGCAGTTCTTC. The rearrangement joins TRBV18 to TRBJ2-1; D not resolved. Germline CDR1 reads KGHSH; CDR2 reads LQKENI. The CDR3 extends over 11 amino acids. The ends were cut back, 2 bases at V and 8 bases at J, with 4 bases in the middle.

This clone was seen more than once but under ten times. The chain carries TRBV27 and TRBJ2-1; TRBD2 matches 7 bases. The J segment lost 0 bases and the V segment lost 5 bases, leaving 10 bases of the junction unmatched. The CDR3 extends over 17 amino acids. CDR1 and CDR2 (germline): MNHEY, SMNVEV (reference sequence). The CDR3 loop is CASSPLASLSSYNEQFF. The CDR3 nucleotides read TGTGCCAGCAGTCCACTAGCGTCCCTTAGCTCCTACAATGAGCAGTTCTTC.

This chain uses TRBV9 with TRBJ2-2; 7 nucleotides agree with TRBD2. Germline CDR1 and CDR2: SGDLS and YYNGEE. The CDR3 is made up of 15 amino acids. The V segment lost 2 bases and the J segment 8 bases; nucleotides outside the gene matches: 9. The CDR3 loop is CASSVGGTFGGELFF. The CDR3 DNA reads TGTGCCAGCAGCGTGGGGGGGACCTTCGGAGGGGAGCTGTTTTTT.

This clone was observed once. The V gene is TRBV28, the J gene TRBJ1-1; TRBD1 matches 8 bases. The CDR3 covers 16 residues. V was clipped by 3 bases and J by 8 bases; unmatched bases: 14. Germline CDR1 reads MDHEN; CDR2 reads SYDVKM. The CDR3 DNA reads as TGTGCCAGCAGTTTCCGGACAGGGACTAGCAGGGAGGAAGCTTTCTTT. Translation: CASSFRTGTSREEAFF.

The V and J genes are TRBV5-4 and TRBJ2-1; perhaps TRBD1 as D (6 bases). Per the germline V gene, CDR1 is SGHNT and CDR2 is YYREEE (reference sequence). The germline V and J ends were trimmed by 3 bases and 9 bases, with 13 bases remaining between them. CDR3 length: 13 residues. CDR3 sequence: CASSSSGVGEQFF. In DNA form, the CDR3 reads TGTGCCAGCAGCTCCTCAGGGGTGGGTGAGCAGTTCTTC.

This chain joins TRBV10-1 and TRBJ2-1, with 7 bases lining up with TRBD1. V lost 1 base and J lost 10; bases outside the gene matches: 7. In germline, CDR1 is WNHNN, CDR2 SYGVQD (reference sequence). This CDR3 region has 14 residues. The CDR3, as DNA: TGCGCCAGCAGTGAGTTGAGGACAGGTGGAGAGCAGTTCTTC. This gives the protein CASSELRTGGEQFF.

V and J are TRBV10-3 and TRBJ1-6, with a possible D match to TRBD1 (6 bases). The CDR3 is 12 residues long. Germline V gene data show CDR1 as ENHRY and CDR2 as SYGVKD. Trimming stripped 7 bases from V and 9 bases from J, with 10 bases between. CDR3 nucleotides: TGTGCCATCACTGAACAGGGTTCACCCCTCCACTTT. It specifies CAITEQGSPLHF.

The rearrangement uses TRBV15 and TRBJ1-1; weak D call: TRBD1 (5 bases). Trimming removed 0 bases at V and 8 bases at J, with 7 bases between. The CDR3 sequence is 12 residues long. From germline, CDR1 is LNHNV and CDR2 YYDKDF (reference sequence). The CDR3 spells CATSRDRGEAFF. The CDR3 region has the DNA TGTGCCACCAGCAGAGATAGGGGAGAAGCTTTCTTT.

The genes are TRBV14 and TRBJ1-2; tentative D call: TRBD1 (6 bases). Germline CDR1 reads SGHDN; CDR2 reads FVKESK. This CDR3 is built from 14 residues. V lost 1 base to trimming and J lost 8 bases, with 14 bases between them. CDR3 bases: TGTGCCAGCAGCCAAGGGATCAGGGGCCTGGGCTACACCTTC. Its protein is CASSQGIRGLGYTF.